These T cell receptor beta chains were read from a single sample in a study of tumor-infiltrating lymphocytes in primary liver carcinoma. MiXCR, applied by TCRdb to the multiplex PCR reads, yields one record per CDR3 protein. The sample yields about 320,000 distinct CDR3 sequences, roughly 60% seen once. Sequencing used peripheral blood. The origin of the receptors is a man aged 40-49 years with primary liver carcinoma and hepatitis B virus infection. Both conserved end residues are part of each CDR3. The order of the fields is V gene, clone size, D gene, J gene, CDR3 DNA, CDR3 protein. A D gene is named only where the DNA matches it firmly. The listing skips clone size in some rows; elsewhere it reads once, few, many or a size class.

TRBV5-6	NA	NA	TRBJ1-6	TGTGCCAGCAGCTCCGTCCGGGGGGGAGCGAATTCACCCCTCCACTTT	CASSSVRGGANSPLHF
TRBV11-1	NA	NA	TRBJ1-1	TGTGCCAACAGCTCTCAGTTGAACACTGAAGCTTACTTT	CANSSQLNTEAYF
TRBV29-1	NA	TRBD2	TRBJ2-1	TGCAGCGTTGAAGACCCACAGCTAGCGGGAGTAATCGCCTACAATGAGCAGTTGTTC	CSVEDPQLAGVIAYNEQLF
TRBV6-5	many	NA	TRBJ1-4	TGTGCCAGCAGTTTAACAGGTGTGACTAATGAAAAACTGTTTTTT	CASSLTGVTNEKLFF
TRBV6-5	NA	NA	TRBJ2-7	TGTGCCTGCACAGGGCGGGATTTGTCCGAGCAGTACTTC	CACTGRDLSEQYF
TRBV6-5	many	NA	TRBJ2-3	TGTGCCAGCAGGCCCGCGAGCACAGATACGCAGTATTTT	CASRPASTDTQYF
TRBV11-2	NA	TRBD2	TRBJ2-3	TGTGTCAGCAGCTCCATAGCGGGGACAGATACGCAGTATTTT	CVSSSIAGTDTQYF
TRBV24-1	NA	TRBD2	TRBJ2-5	TGTGCCACCTCACTAGCGGGGGAAGAGCCCCAGTACTTC	CATSLAGEEPQYF
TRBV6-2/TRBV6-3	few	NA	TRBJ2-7	TGTGCCACCACCCCCTCAGGGGCAGGGATTGAGGAGCAGTACTTC	CATTPSGAGIEEQYF
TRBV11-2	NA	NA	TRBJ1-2	TGTGTCAGTAGCTCAGCGACACCTAACTATGGCTACACCTTC	CVSSSATPNYGYTF
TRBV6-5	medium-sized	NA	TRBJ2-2	TGTGCCAGCAGTTACTTCCCTCCGGCCCAATCGAACACCGGGGAGCTGTTTTTT	CASSYFPPAQSNTGELFF
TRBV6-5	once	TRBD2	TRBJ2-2	TGCGCCAGCAAACTAGCGAGAGCGAACACCGGGGAGCTGTTTTTT	CASKLARANTGELFF
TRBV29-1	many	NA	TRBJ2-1	TGCAGCACCTCACAGGGCTCGGGGCAGTTCTTC	CSTSQGSGQFF
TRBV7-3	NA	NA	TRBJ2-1	TGTGCCAGCAGCCTAGGGGACTTTTCCTACAATGAGCAGTTCTTC	CASSLGDFSYNEQFF
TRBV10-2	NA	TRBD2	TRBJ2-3	TGCGCCAGCAGGCCGACTAGCGGTAGGGGAGATACGCAGTATTTT	CASRPTSGRGDTQYF
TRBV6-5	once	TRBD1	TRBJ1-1	TGTACCAGCAGTACTTGGGGGGACAGCAACACTGAAGCTTTCTTT	CTSSTWGDSNTEAFF
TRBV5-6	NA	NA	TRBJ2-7	TGTGCCAGCAGCTTGGTCGCCAGCTACGAGCAGTACTTC	CASSLVASYEQYF
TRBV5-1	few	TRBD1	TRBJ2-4	TGCGCCTCCCAGGGGGCACTAGCTGATTCCATTCAGTACTTC	CASQGALADSIQYF
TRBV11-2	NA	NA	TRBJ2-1	TGTGCCAGCAGCTTAGTGCCTAGTGGGAGGTCTTACAATGAGCAGTTCTTC	CASSLVPSGRSYNEQFF
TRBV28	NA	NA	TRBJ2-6	TGTGCCAGCATCGGCAGGGGTAACTCTGGGGCCTACGTCCTGACTTTC	CASIGRGNSGAYVLTF
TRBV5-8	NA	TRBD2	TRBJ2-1	TGTCCCAGCAGCTTGGGGCTAGCGGGAGGGCCGTTCTCCTACAATGAGCAGTTCTTC	CPSSLGLAGGPFSYNEQFF
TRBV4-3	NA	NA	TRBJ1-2	TGCGCCAGCAGCCAAGAAATCAGGGGCGATGGCTACACCTTC	CASSQEIRGDGYTF
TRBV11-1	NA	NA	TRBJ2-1	TGTGCCAGCGGCTTATTTTGGTCACTCAATGAGCAGTTCTTC	CASGLFWSLNEQFF
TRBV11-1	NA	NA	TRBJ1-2	TGTGCCAGCAGCAGCGAAGGACCGTGGATGAGCTATACCTTC	CASSSEGPWMSYTF
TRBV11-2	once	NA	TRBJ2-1	TGTGTCAGCAGCTCCCGGAGCAGCACTGAGCAGTTCTTC	CVSSSRSSTEQFF
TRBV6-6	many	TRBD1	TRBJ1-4	TGTGCCAGCAGGACATACAGGGGGCAGAATGAAAAACTGTTTTTT	CASRTYRGQNEKLFF
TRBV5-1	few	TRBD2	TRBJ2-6	TGCGCCAGCAGCCCGGGACTAGCGGGTTTGAGCTCTGGGGCCAACGTCCTGACTTTC	CASSPGLAGLSSGANVLTF
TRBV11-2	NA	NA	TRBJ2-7	TGTGTCAGAAGCTTATCGGAGTCACCCTACGAGCAGTACTTC	CVRSLSESPYEQYF
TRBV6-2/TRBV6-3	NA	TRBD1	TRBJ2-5	TGTGCCAGCAAGGAAGGGGGACAGAAAGAGACCCAGTACTTC	CASKEGGQKETQYF
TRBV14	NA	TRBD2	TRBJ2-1	TGTGCCAGCAGCCAACCTCTAGCGGGGGCCTACGATGAGCAGTTCTTC	CASSQPLAGAYDEQFF
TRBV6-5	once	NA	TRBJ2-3	TGTGTCAGCAGTTACAAACAGGGTTCGGGCACAGATACGCAGTATTTT	CVSSYKQGSGTDTQYF
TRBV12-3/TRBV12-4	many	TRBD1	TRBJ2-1	TGTGCCAGCAGCCTACCACAGGGGAACAATGAGCAGTTCTTC	CASSLPQGNNEQFF
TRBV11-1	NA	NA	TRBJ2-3	TGTACCAGCAAGGAGGGTACCTTGACGCGGGGCACCACAGATACGCAGTATTTT	CTSKEGTLTRGTTDTQYF
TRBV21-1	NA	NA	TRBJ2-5	TGTGCCAGCCTTGCTGCTTTACAAGAGACCCAGTACTTC	CASLAALQETQYF
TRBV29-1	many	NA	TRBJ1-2	TGCAGCGTAGACGCAGACCGGGACGGAGGCGGCTATGGCTACACCTTC	CSVDADRDGGGYGYTF
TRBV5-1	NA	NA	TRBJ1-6	TGCGCCAGCAGCTTGGATATCGATTCAACCCTCCACTTT	CASSLDIDSTLHF
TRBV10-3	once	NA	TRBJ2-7	TGTGCCATCGGTGACCCGGGACAAACCTACGAGCAGTACTTC	CAIGDPGQTYEQYF
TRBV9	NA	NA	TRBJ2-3	TGTGCCAGCAGGGAACACACAGATACGCAGTATTTT	CASREHTDTQYF
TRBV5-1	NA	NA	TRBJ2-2	TGCGCCAGCAGCCAGGGCGGGGAGCTGTTTTTT	CASSQGGELFF
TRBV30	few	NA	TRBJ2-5	TGTGCCTGGAGTCCTACAGGTCGTAAGACCCAGTACTTC	CAWSPTGRKTQYF
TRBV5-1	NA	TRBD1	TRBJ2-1	TGCGCCAGCAGCTCGGGACAGGGGGCCAACGAGCAGTTCTTC	CASSSGQGANEQFF
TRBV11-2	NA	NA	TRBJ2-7	TGTGCCAGCAGCTTAGTGTCTGTTGGGCTTTACAAGCAATACTTC	CASSLVSVGLYKQYF
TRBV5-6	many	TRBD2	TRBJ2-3	TGTGCCAGCAGCTTGGTTACTAGCGGGAGGTTTTTCGTTGATACGCAGTATTTT	CASSLVTSGRFFVDTQYF